This T cell receptor beta chain was profiled in a study of CD8 T cells in ankylosing spondylitis. A remark on this clonotype: The antigen remains unidentified.

The CDR3 loop spans 13 amino acids. Germline loops: CDR1 DFQATT, CDR2 SNEGSKA (reference sequence). Trimming removed 6 bases at V and 7 bases at J, with 18 bases between. Preparation of TCR beta libraries was done by quantitative 5'-RACE with molecular barcodes. In TCRdb, the 5' RACE reads were re-called with MiXCR into one record per CDR3 protein. The data contain roughly 260,000 distinct CDR3 sequences, 20% of them singletons. Findings and limits, study-wide: Clones linked to disease, bearing a CD8+ phenotype, were relatively rare in peripheral blood.

The specimen was blood, either unsorted or a sorted T cell fraction (not recorded which). This chain uses TRBV20-1 with TRBJ2-5; D uncertain. This TCR was recovered from a male donor with ankylosing spondylitis or in good health (not recorded which). The CDR3: CSAQRAEIGTQYF. CDR3 nucleotides: TGCAGTGCCCAAAGGGCGGAGATCGGGACCCAGTACTTC.